This T cell receptor beta chain was profiled in a study of CD8+CD57+ T cells in acquired aplastic anemia (dated by TCRdb to 2016 to 2019). Background for the entire study: Extracted DNA from sorted CD4+ and CD8+ cells averaged around 3.3 ug, ranging from roughly 0.17 to 30 ug. CD8+CD57+ expansion was defined as a frequency above the mean frequency observed in healthy subjects. Results the study describes overall, beyond this receptor: CD8+ Simpson's diversity did not differ significantly between patients and healthy controls (P=0.060). Fewer than 35 CD8+ CDR3 sequences were found to be shared between patients and controls, but these sequences appeared to be highly expressed in patients and within the immunodominant clones of the patients.

Flow cytometry had shown CD8+CD57+ cell expansion in the patients selected for sequencing. Every patient had severe acquired aplastic anemia, diagnosed using the International Study of Aplastic Anemia and Agranulocytosis and Camitta criteria. No patient had received any therapy when blood was sampled. In the study, sorted CD4+ and CD8+ blood T cells from patients with severe aplastic anemia and from healthy subjects underwent deep sequencing of TCR repertoires. In the USA, patient enrollment took place under clinicaltrials.gov protocols 00001620, 01623167, 00001397, 00071045, 00081523 and 00961064. Ficoll-Paque density gradient centrifugation was used to isolate peripheral blood mononuclear cells. Before DNA extraction, CD4+ and CD8+ T cells were sorted with FACS or magnetic beads. With regard to this clonotype: Its antigen is not yet known. Base qualities are not provided; no much larger clone lies one nucleotide away.

The CDR3 has 12 amino acids, counting the end cysteine and phenylalanine. This entry keeps only the CDR3 DNA: 36 bases, framed from base 1. V gives up 2 bases and J gives up 3 bases, and the segment between their germline ends measures 5 bases. CDR1 is given as SGHTA and CDR2 as FQGTGA, both from the germline V gene. Profiling of TCR beta VDJ combinations and CDR3 sequences used genomic DNA as the template. An Illumina HiSeq 2000 was used for TCR repertoire sequencing. In the paper's pipeline: Repertoires were assessed using TRBV/TRBJ rearrangement plots, CDR3 size and DJ length profiles, and Simpson's diversity index. Whichever DNA sequence was most abundant in the deep sequencing data was defined as the immunodominant clone. CDR3 amino acid sequences were checked for sharing across subjects and were also compared against the VDJdb database and published repertoires. Using fastp at Q25 and MiXCR, TCRdb reprocessed the public reads and kept productive beta chains. Identical CDR3 proteins give one entry, which carries the most common genes and DNA. None of the V and J calls come from the authors' own analysis; TCRdb made them. The sample profile shows some 160,000 distinct CDR3 sequences; more than 40% of them were found once. The top ten hold about 30% of the sample.

Input material: sorted CD4+, CD8+, or CD8+CD57+ T cells (not recorded which) from PBMCs. This chain is built from TRBV7-3 and TRBJ2-7; no D segment can be confidently identified. The origin of this receptor is a human donor with aplastic anemia. The CDR3 is CASSLLNYEQYF. The nucleotide sequence reads as follows: TGTGCCAGCAGCTTACTAAACTACGAGCAGTACTTC.